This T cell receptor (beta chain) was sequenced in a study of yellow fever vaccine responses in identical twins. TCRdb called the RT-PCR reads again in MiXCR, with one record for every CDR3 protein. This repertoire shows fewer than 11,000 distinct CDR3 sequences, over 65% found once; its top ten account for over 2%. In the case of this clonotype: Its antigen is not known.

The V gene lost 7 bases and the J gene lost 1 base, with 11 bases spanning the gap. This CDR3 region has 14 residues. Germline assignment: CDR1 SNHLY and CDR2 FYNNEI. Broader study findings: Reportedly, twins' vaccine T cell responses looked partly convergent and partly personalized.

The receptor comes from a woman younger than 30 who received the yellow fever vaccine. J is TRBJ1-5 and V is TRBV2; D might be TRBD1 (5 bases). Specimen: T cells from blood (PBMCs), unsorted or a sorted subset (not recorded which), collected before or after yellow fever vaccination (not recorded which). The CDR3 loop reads CASNRDGSNQPQHF. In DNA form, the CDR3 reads TGTGCCAGCAACCGGGACGGCAGCAATCAGCCCCAGCATTTT.